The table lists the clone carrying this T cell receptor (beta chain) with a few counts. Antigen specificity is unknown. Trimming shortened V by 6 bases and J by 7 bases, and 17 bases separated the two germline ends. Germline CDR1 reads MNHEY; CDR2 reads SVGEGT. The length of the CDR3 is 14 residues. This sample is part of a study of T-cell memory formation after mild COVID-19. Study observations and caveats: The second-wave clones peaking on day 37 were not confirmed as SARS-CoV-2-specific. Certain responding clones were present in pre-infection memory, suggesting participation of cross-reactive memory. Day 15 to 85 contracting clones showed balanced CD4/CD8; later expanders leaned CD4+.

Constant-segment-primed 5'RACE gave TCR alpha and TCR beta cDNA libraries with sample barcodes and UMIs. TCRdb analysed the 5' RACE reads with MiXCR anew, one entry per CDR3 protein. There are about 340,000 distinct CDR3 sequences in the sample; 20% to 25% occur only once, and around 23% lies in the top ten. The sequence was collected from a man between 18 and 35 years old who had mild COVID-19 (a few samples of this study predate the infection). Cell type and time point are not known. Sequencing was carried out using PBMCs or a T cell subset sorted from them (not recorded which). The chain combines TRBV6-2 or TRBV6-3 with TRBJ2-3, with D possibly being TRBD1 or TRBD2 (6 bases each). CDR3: CASSRSGASYTQYF. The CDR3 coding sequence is TGTGCCAGCAGCCGGTCGGGGGCCTCATATACGCAGTATTTT.